The rows below give T cell receptor beta chains drawn from one sample of a study of cytomegalovirus exposure and HLA in healthy donors. Only in-frame clones appear in the TCRdb table, and some are missing; sequencing was by immunoSEQ multiplex PCR. The table lists 99,000 or so clones, around three quarters of them singletons, with around 3% in the top ten. Sequenced input: PBMCs. These receptors were obtained from a male donor in good health and CMV-seropositive. Each CDR3 is given with its conserved first and last residue. Fields, in order: J gene, V gene, D gene, clone size, CDR3 DNA, CDR3 protein. The D gene is left open where the match is weak. Part of the rows lack a size; the others show once, few, many or a class for expanded clones.

TRBJ2-5	TRBV7-9	NA	NA	TGTGCCAGCAGCTCGCCCGGGGGATTCGGGACCCAGTACTTC	CASSSPGGFGTQYF
TRBJ2-7	TRBV4-1	NA	NA	TGCGCCAGCAGCCTCAGTCCCGGGGGGCCTCCCTTACCAGTCTACGAGCAGTACTTC	CASSLSPGGPPLPVYEQYF
TRBJ2-7	TRBV18	TRBD2	NA	TGTGCCAGCTCACCACGGAGCGGGGGCCTGTTCTACGAGCAGTACTTC	CASSPRSGGLFYEQYF
TRBJ1-4	TRBV30	TRBD1	NA	TGTGCCTGTCGACAGGGAACTGGAAAACTGTTTTTT	CACRQGTGKLFF
TRBJ1-5	TRBV5-6	NA	few	TGTGCCAGCAGCTTGGGGCAGGCTGATCAGCCCCAGCATTTT	CASSLGQADQPQHF
TRBJ1-6	TRBV6-5	TRBD1	few	TGTGCCAGTGGGACAGGGGGTAATTCACCCCTCCACTTT	CASGTGGNSPLHF
TRBJ1-4	TRBV30	NA	NA	TGTGCCACATACAGGGATGAAAAACTGTTTTTT	CATYRDEKLFF
TRBJ2-1	TRBV2	NA	NA	TGTGCCAGCAACGAGTTTTCCTCCTACAATGAGCAGTTCTTC	CASNEFSSYNEQFF
TRBJ2-1	TRBV7-9	NA	NA	TGTGCCAGCAGCCCCACAGGGATGGACAATGAGCAGTTCTTC	CASSPTGMDNEQFF
TRBJ2-5	TRBV5-1	TRBD2	NA	TGCGCCAGCAGCTTACGGACTAGGGGAGAGACCCAGTACTTC	CASSLRTRGETQYF
TRBJ2-7	TRBV2	TRBD1	once	TGTGCCAGCAGAAGACAGGGATCCTCCTACGAGCAGTACTTC	CASRRQGSSYEQYF
TRBJ1-5	TRBV7-2	NA	NA	TGTGCCAGCAGCTTAAGGGGAGGGGATCAGCCCCAGCATTTT	CASSLRGGDQPQHF
TRBJ2-1	TRBV30	TRBD2	once	TGTGCCTGGAGTTCCTGGACTAGCGGGGGGGCCGGGGAGCAGTTCTTC	CAWSSWTSGGAGEQFF
TRBJ2-7	TRBV12-5	NA	NA	TGTGCTAGTGGTTTGGGGGCAGGGACCTACGAGCAGTACTTC	CASGLGAGTYEQYF
TRBJ2-2	TRBV11-3	TRBD1	few	TGTGCCAGCAGCCGGGACAGGAACACCGGGGAGCTGTTTTTT	CASSRDRNTGELFF
TRBJ2-7	TRBV27	NA	NA	TGTGCCAGCAGCCCAGAACAGGCATCCATCGAGCAGTACTTC	CASSPEQASIEQYF
TRBJ2-5	TRBV6-1	TRBD2	NA	TGTGCCAGCAGTCGGACTAGCGGGGCACAGGAGACCCAGTACTTC	CASSRTSGAQETQYF
TRBJ1-2	TRBV13	NA	once	TGTGCCAGCAGCCCCCCTGAGGCGGGCGGTGATGGCTACACCTTC	CASSPPEAGGDGYTF
TRBJ2-7	TRBV29-1	NA	NA	TGCAGCGTTGAAGATGGCGGCAGTACCTACGAGCAGTACTTC	CSVEDGGSTYEQYF
TRBJ1-1	TRBV5-8	NA	NA	TGTGCCAGCCTCAGGGCGGAGAACACTGAAGCTTTCTTT	CASLRAENTEAFF
TRBJ1-2	TRBV4-1	NA	NA	TGCGCCAGCAGCCACCCCCGGAGTAAGTGGGGCTACACCTTC	CASSHPRSKWGYTF
TRBJ2-3	TRBV19	TRBD1	NA	TGTGCCAGTAAAGGGGACAGGGGTGTAAATACGCAGTATTTT	CASKGDRGVNTQYF
TRBJ1-3	TRBV18	NA	few	TGTGCCAGCTCACCACCAGGAGGTGGAAACACCATATATTTT	CASSPPGGGNTIYF
TRBJ1-5	TRBV5-6	NA	NA	TGTGCCAGCAGCTTGGGGGGTCGGGGGAATCAGCCCCAGCATTTT	CASSLGGRGNQPQHF
TRBJ2-3	TRBV2	TRBD2	NA	TGTGCCAGCAGTGTGCGGGGGGGGGCCACAGATACGCAGTATTTT	CASSVRGGATDTQYF
TRBJ1-1	TRBV6-5	NA	NA	TGTGCCAGCAGTTACTCCGGGGTGGAGAGCACTGAAGCTTTCTTT	CASSYSGVESTEAFF
TRBJ1-1	TRBV4-1	NA	NA	TGCGCCAGCAGCCAAGGGGGGCACACTGAAGCTTTCTTT	CASSQGGHTEAFF
TRBJ2-5	TRBV5-6	NA	NA	TGTGCCAGCAGCTTGTTCGTTGGCAGGGTAAGGGAGACCCAGTACTTC	CASSLFVGRVRETQYF
TRBJ2-5	TRBV12-5	TRBD2	few	TGTGCTAGTGGTTTGGTAGTAGGAAGCGGGGGGGCCCGTGAGACCCAGTACTTC	CASGLVVGSGGARETQYF
TRBJ2-1	TRBV11-2	NA	NA	TGTGCCAGCAGCTTAGATATCGGCTCGGCGGGCAATGAGCAGTTCTTC	CASSLDIGSAGNEQFF
TRBJ1-3	TRBV2	TRBD1	NA	TGTGCCAGCAGTTTACAGGGGCCCGCCGGAAACACCATATATTTT	CASSLQGPAGNTIYF
TRBJ1-1	TRBV5-6	NA	NA	TGTGCCAGCAGCAATCAACAGGGATTGAACACTGAAGCTTTCTTT	CASSNQQGLNTEAFF
TRBJ2-7	TRBV6-5	TRBD1	NA	TGTGCCAGCAGCCAGGGACAGGTCCACGAGCAGTACTTC	CASSQGQVHEQYF
TRBJ2-1	TRBV2	TRBD2	few	TGTGCCAGCAGTGGTCCGGGACTAGCGGCCTACAATGAGCAGTTCTTC	CASSGPGLAAYNEQFF
TRBJ2-3	TRBV11-2	NA	once	TGTGCCAGCAGCAATAGACAGGCTAGCACAGATACGCAGTATTTT	CASSNRQASTDTQYF
TRBJ2-2	TRBV10-1	NA	NA	TGCGCCAGCAGTGAGTCGATAGGGCAGGGGATATCGAACACCGGGGAGCTGTTTTTT	CASSESIGQGISNTGELFF
TRBJ2-7	TRBV5-8	TRBD2	NA	TGTGCCAGCAGCTTTGGCGGGGGGGCCTACGAGCAGTACTTC	CASSFGGGAYEQYF
TRBJ2-5	TRBV30	NA	NA	TGTGCCGAGGGGAGGAAGAAGACCCAGTACTTC	CAEGRKKTQYF
TRBJ2-7	TRBV2	TRBD1	NA	TGTGCCAGCAGTGCACCGGGACAGGGGGCCTACGAGCAGTACTTC	CASSAPGQGAYEQYF
TRBJ1-4	TRBV7-9	NA	NA	TGTGCCAGCAGCATATCCGGGGAGCGCACTGAAAAACTGTTTTTT	CASSISGERTEKLFF